These T cell receptor beta chains were read from a single sample in a study of T cell repertoires in cytomegalovirus infection. In TCRdb, the reads were re-called with MiXCR into one record per CDR3 protein. This table holds approximately 190,000 distinct CDR3 sequences, roughly 28% found once. The source material was PBMCs. All receptors come from a human donor in good health (CMV status not recorded). Some clones in this sample may be carry-over from other donors' samples. Each CDR3 is given with its conserved first and last residue. Each record gives: V gene, J gene, clone size, D gene, CDR3 protein, CDR3 DNA. A D gene is named only where the DNA matches it firmly. Clone size appears in some rows only: once, few, many, or a class for an expanded clone.

v_gene: TRBV2
j_gene: TRBJ2-1
abundance: -
d_gene: TRBD2
CDR3aa: CASSPSGGGDEQFF
CDR3nt: TGTGCCAGCAGTCCCAGCGGGGGGGGCGATGAGCAGTTCTTC

v_gene: TRBV12-3/TRBV12-4
j_gene: TRBJ1-4
abundance: few
d_gene: TRBD1
CDR3aa: CASRSTGRNEKLFF
CDR3nt: TGTGCCAGCAGATCGACAGGGAGGAATGAAAAACTGTTTTTT

v_gene: TRBV12-3/TRBV12-4
j_gene: TRBJ2-5
abundance: few
d_gene: TRBD2
CDR3aa: CASSQGGGYQETQYF
CDR3nt: TGTGCCAGCAGCCAAGGCGGGGGGTACCAAGAGACCCAGTACTTC

v_gene: TRBV7-2
j_gene: TRBJ1-3
abundance: many
d_gene: -
CDR3aa: CASSAVPGIGNTIYF
CDR3nt: TGTGCCAGCTCAGCTGTACCAGGGATCGGAAACACCATATATTTT

v_gene: TRBV12-3/TRBV12-4
j_gene: TRBJ1-2
abundance: -
d_gene: TRBD1
CDR3aa: CASSGDRVGSDGYTF
CDR3nt: TGTGCCAGCAGTGGGGACAGGGTGGGTTCAGATGGCTACACCTTC

v_gene: TRBV7-9
j_gene: TRBJ1-1
abundance: few
d_gene: -
CDR3aa: CASSLLGRSGTEAFF
CDR3nt: TGTGCCAGCAGCTTACTAGGGCGAAGTGGGACTGAAGCTTTCTTT

v_gene: TRBV4-1
j_gene: TRBJ2-5
abundance: few
d_gene: -
CDR3aa: CASSQDRAPQETQYF
CDR3nt: TGCGCCAGCAGCCAAGATAGGGCGCCCCAAGAGACCCAGTACTTC

v_gene: TRBV7-2
j_gene: TRBJ2-3
abundance: few
d_gene: TRBD2
CDR3aa: CASSSPGLAQYF
CDR3nt: TGTGCCAGCAGTTCTCCGGGACTAGCTCAGTATTTT

v_gene: TRBV12-3/TRBV12-4
j_gene: TRBJ2-5
abundance: few
d_gene: -
CDR3aa: CASSLNQQETQYF
CDR3nt: TGTGCCAGCAGTTTAAACCAGCAAGAGACCCAGTACTTC

v_gene: TRBV7-8
j_gene: TRBJ2-7
abundance: many
d_gene: -
CDR3aa: CASSPRTSSSYEQYF
CDR3nt: TGTGCCAGCAGCCCGAGGACGTCAAGCTCCTACGAGCAGTACTTC

v_gene: TRBV4-3
j_gene: TRBJ1-2
abundance: few
d_gene: -
CDR3aa: CASSQDRGRYGYTF
CDR3nt: TGCGCCAGCAGCCAAGATCGGGGACGCTATGGCTACACCTTC

v_gene: TRBV5-1
j_gene: TRBJ2-7
abundance: few
d_gene: TRBD1
CDR3aa: CASSTGQLGYEQYF
CDR3nt: TGCGCCAGCAGCACGGGACAGCTTGGTTACGAGCAGTACTTC

v_gene: TRBV20-1
j_gene: TRBJ1-1
abundance: -
d_gene: -
CDR3aa: CSARDLGRPEAFF
CDR3nt: TGCAGTGCTAGAGATCTCGGACGGCCTGAAGCTTTCTTT

v_gene: TRBV14
j_gene: TRBJ1-1
abundance: -
d_gene: -
CDR3aa: CASSQRQDTNTEAFF
CDR3nt: TGTGCCAGCAGCCAGAGACAGGACACAAACACTGAAGCTTTCTTT

v_gene: TRBV11-2
j_gene: TRBJ2-7
abundance: -
d_gene: -
CDR3aa: CASSLVLEQGGYEQYF
CDR3nt: TGTGCCAGCAGCTTAGTACTGGAGCAGGGGGGTTACGAGCAGTACTTC

v_gene: TRBV7-8
j_gene: TRBJ2-3
abundance: -
d_gene: -
CDR3aa: CASSLPVGTQYF
CDR3nt: TGTGCCAGCAGCTTACCTGTGGGTACGCAGTATTTT

v_gene: TRBV5-1
j_gene: TRBJ1-5
abundance: few
d_gene: TRBD1
CDR3aa: CASSLGQGPSPQHF
CDR3nt: TGCGCCAGCAGCTTGGGACAGGGACCATCGCCCCAGCATTTT

v_gene: TRBV7-2
j_gene: TRBJ1-1
abundance: few
d_gene: -
CDR3aa: CASSLGRAGGTTEAFF
CDR3nt: TGTGCCAGCAGCTTAGGCAGGGCGGGGGGGACCACTGAAGCTTTCTTT

v_gene: TRBV7-2
j_gene: TRBJ2-2
abundance: many
d_gene: -
CDR3aa: CASSLAGARTGELFF
CDR3nt: TGTGCCAGCAGCTTAGCAGGGGCGCGAACCGGGGAGCTGTTTTTT

v_gene: TRBV6-6
j_gene: TRBJ2-7
abundance: few
d_gene: -
CDR3aa: CASRRTADTYEQYF
CDR3nt: TGTGCCAGCAGACGGACCGCTGACACCTACGAGCAGTACTTC

v_gene: TRBV7-6
j_gene: TRBJ1-2
abundance: -
d_gene: -
CDR3aa: CASSQEGPGVYGYTF
CDR3nt: TGTGCCAGCAGCCAAGAGGGGCCAGGGGTCTATGGCTACACCTTC

v_gene: TRBV6-2/TRBV6-3
j_gene: TRBJ1-5
abundance: -
d_gene: -
CDR3aa: CASSYTGNNQPQHF
CDR3nt: TGTGCCAGCAGTTACACGGGGAACAATCAGCCCCAGCATTTT

v_gene: TRBV14
j_gene: TRBJ1-1
abundance: few
d_gene: TRBD1
CDR3aa: CASSPWGQGNTEAFF
CDR3nt: TGTGCCAGCAGCCCCTGGGGACAGGGGAACACTGAAGCTTTCTTT

v_gene: TRBV4-2
j_gene: TRBJ1-4
abundance: -
d_gene: -
CDR3aa: CASSQETADNEKLFF
CDR3nt: TGTGCCAGCAGCCAAGAGACAGCCGATAATGAAAAACTGTTTTTT

v_gene: TRBV7-6
j_gene: TRBJ1-1
abundance: -
d_gene: -
CDR3aa: CASSLEGDGTEAFF
CDR3nt: TGTGCCAGCAGCTTAGAAGGGGATGGGACTGAAGCTTTCTTT

v_gene: TRBV10-3
j_gene: TRBJ2-2
abundance: -
d_gene: -
CDR3aa: CAILAPEGTGELFF
CDR3nt: TGTGCCATCCTCGCCCCGGAAGGTACCGGGGAGCTGTTTTTT

v_gene: TRBV20-1
j_gene: TRBJ2-3
abundance: few
d_gene: TRBD2
CDR3aa: CSAPKSGGIDTQYF
CDR3nt: TGCAGTGCTCCCAAAAGCGGGGGGATCGATACGCAGTATTTT

v_gene: TRBV2
j_gene: TRBJ1-1
abundance: -
d_gene: -
CDR3aa: CASGKNTEAFF
CDR3nt: TGTGCCAGCGGAAAGAACACTGAAGCTTTCTTT

v_gene: TRBV19
j_gene: TRBJ1-1
abundance: -
d_gene: -
CDR3aa: CASTQSGGPTEAFF
CDR3nt: TGTGCCAGTACCCAATCGGGGGGTCCGACTGAAGCTTTCTTT

v_gene: TRBV12-5
j_gene: TRBJ1-5
abundance: -
d_gene: -
CDR3aa: CASGLGGFNQPQHF
CDR3nt: TGTGCTAGTGGTTTGGGGGGCTTCAATCAGCCCCAGCATTTT

v_gene: TRBV7-2
j_gene: TRBJ2-5
abundance: -
d_gene: TRBD2
CDR3aa: CASSPTTSPETQYF
CDR3nt: TGTGCCAGCAGCCCCACGACTAGCCCAGAGACCCAGTACTTC

v_gene: TRBV6-8
j_gene: TRBJ1-1
abundance: -
d_gene: TRBD1
CDR3aa: CASSADRGTAEAFF
CDR3nt: TGTGCCAGCAGTGCCGACAGGGGGACGGCTGAAGCTTTCTTT

v_gene: TRBV11-2
j_gene: TRBJ2-3
abundance: -
d_gene: TRBD1
CDR3aa: CASSRIRGRTDTQYF
CDR3nt: TGTGCCAGCAGCCGAATCAGGGGGCGGACAGATACGCAGTATTTT

v_gene: TRBV7-8
j_gene: TRBJ2-3
abundance: many
d_gene: TRBD1
CDR3aa: CASSRWGQGASDTQYF
CDR3nt: TGTGCCAGCAGCCGTTGGGGACAGGGGGCGAGTGATACGCAGTATTTT

v_gene: TRBV5-1
j_gene: TRBJ1-1
abundance: -
d_gene: -
CDR3aa: CASSFTRDTEAFF
CDR3nt: TGCGCCAGCAGCTTCACAAGGGACACTGAAGCTTTCTTT

v_gene: TRBV7-8
j_gene: TRBJ2-1
abundance: -
d_gene: -
CDR3aa: CASNPISGNEQFF
CDR3nt: TGTGCCAGTAATCCCATCAGCGGCAATGAGCAGTTCTTC

v_gene: TRBV7-6
j_gene: TRBJ1-1
abundance: -
d_gene: -
CDR3aa: CASSGWTDMNTEAFF
CDR3nt: TGTGCCAGCAGCGGATGGACAGACATGAACACTGAAGCTTTCTTT

v_gene: TRBV7-9
j_gene: TRBJ2-5
abundance: few
d_gene: TRBD1
CDR3aa: CASSGQDQETQYF
CDR3nt: TGTGCCAGCAGCGGACAGGATCAAGAGACCCAGTACTTC

v_gene: TRBV4-2
j_gene: TRBJ1-1
abundance: -
d_gene: TRBD1
CDR3aa: CASTRNFRTGVTEAFF
CDR3nt: TGTGCCAGCACCCGAAACTTCCGGACAGGGGTCACTGAAGCTTTCTTT

v_gene: TRBV11-2
j_gene: TRBJ1-2
abundance: few
d_gene: -
CDR3aa: CASSYLGNYGYTF
CDR3nt: TGTGCCAGCAGCTACTTAGGGAACTATGGCTACACCTTC

v_gene: TRBV30
j_gene: TRBJ1-1
abundance: -
d_gene: -
CDR3aa: CASRGSYLNTEAFF
CDR3nt: TGTGCCTCCCGTGGCAGCTACTTAAACACTGAAGCTTTCTTT

v_gene: TRBV2
j_gene: TRBJ1-1
abundance: -
d_gene: -
CDR3aa: CASSYRAMNTEAFF
CDR3nt: TGTGCCAGCAGTTACAGGGCGATGAACACTGAAGCTTTCTTT

v_gene: TRBV5-5
j_gene: TRBJ1-1
abundance: -
d_gene: -
CDR3aa: CASRLSAENTEAFF
CDR3nt: TGTGCCAGCAGATTGTCGGCGGAGAACACTGAAGCTTTCTTT

v_gene: TRBV29-1
j_gene: TRBJ2-7
abundance: few
d_gene: TRBD1
CDR3aa: CSVEERTGGYEQYF
CDR3nt: TGCAGCGTTGAAGAACGTACAGGGGGGTACGAGCAGTACTTC

v_gene: TRBV4-3
j_gene: TRBJ1-1
abundance: many
d_gene: -
CDR3aa: CASSQDLSGVNTEAFF
CDR3nt: TGCGCCAGCAGCCAAGATTTATCGGGAGTGAACACTGAAGCTTTCTTT

v_gene: TRBV29-1
j_gene: TRBJ1-1
abundance: few
d_gene: TRBD1
CDR3aa: CSVAGQGVGTEAFF
CDR3nt: TGCAGCGTCGCGGGACAGGGGGTGGGCACTGAAGCTTTCTTT

v_gene: TRBV7-2
j_gene: TRBJ2-5
abundance: many
d_gene: -
CDR3aa: CASSSDSLGETQYF
CDR3nt: TGTGCCAGCAGCTCCGACAGTCTAGGGGAGACCCAGTACTTC

v_gene: TRBV20-1
j_gene: TRBJ1-2
abundance: -
d_gene: TRBD1
CDR3aa: CSAHAGTGTYGYTF
CDR3nt: TGCAGTGCTCACGCCGGGACAGGGACCTATGGCTACACCTTC

v_gene: TRBV25-1
j_gene: TRBJ1-2
abundance: few
d_gene: -
CDR3aa: CASSPIRSQGNGYTF
CDR3nt: TGTGCCAGCAGTCCTATACGCTCCCAGGGGAATGGCTACACCTTC

v_gene: TRBV2
j_gene: TRBJ2-5
abundance: -
d_gene: TRBD2
CDR3aa: CASKSGGGETQYF
CDR3nt: TGTGCCAGCAAGTCGGGGGGAGGAGAGACCCAGTACTTC

v_gene: TRBV19
j_gene: TRBJ2-7
abundance: -
d_gene: TRBD1
CDR3aa: CASSILLGTEAYEQYF
CDR3nt: TGTGCCAGTAGTATACTGTTGGGGACAGAAGCCTACGAGCAGTACTTC

v_gene: TRBV6-1
j_gene: TRBJ1-4
abundance: -
d_gene: -
CDR3aa: CASSEAGKRKLFF
CDR3nt: TGTGCCAGCAGTGAAGCGGGGAAGAGAAAACTGTTTTTT